These 24 T cell receptor beta chains were sequenced from one sample in a study of blood T cell repertoires in COVID-19. This table comes from immunoSEQ multiplex PCR, and its TCRdb copy is limited to in-frame clones, with some not included. The sample yields more than 35,000 clones, roughly nine tenths seen once. The sequenced material came from peripheral blood. Receptor source: a woman aged 25 to 39 in a cohort sampled during active COVID-19.

The rearrangement links TRBV29-1 to TRBJ2-5; D may be TRBD2 (7 bases). Germline V gene data show CDR1 as SQVTM and CDR2 as ANQGSEA. The ends were cut back, 4 bases at V and 4 bases at J, with 10 bases in the middle. CDR3 size: 12 residues. The DNA for the CDR3 is TGCAGCGTTGGAGGGGGGGGAGAGACCCAGTACTTC. This gives the protein CSVGGGGETQYF.

The V and J genes are TRBV29-1 and TRBJ1-1; 8 nucleotides agree with TRBD1. The J segment lost 4 bases and the V segment lost 7 bases, leaving 5 bases of the junction unmatched. CDR1 is SQVTM, CDR2 ANQGSEA, per germline. CDR3 length: 12 amino acids. The CDR3 is CSGADRGTEAFF. The DNA for the CDR3 is TGCAGCGGGGCCGACAGGGGCACTGAAGCTTTCTTT. The variable domain in full, with the rest retrieved from reference TRBV29-1 and TRBJ1-1, is SAVISQKPSRDICQRGTSLTIQCQVDSQVTMMFWYRQQPGQSLTLIATANQGSEATYESGFVIDKFPISRPNLTFSTLTVSNMSPEDSSIYLCSGADRGTEAFFGQGTRLTVV.

The V call is TRBV5-4, the J call TRBJ2-3; 13 bases agree with TRBD2. V was pared by 4 bases and J by 7 bases, with 6 bases of the junction left unmatched. The CDR3 sequence is 15 residues long. CDR1 SGHNT and CDR2 YYREEE come from the germline V gene (reference sequence). CDR3 protein: CASSPGLAGVYTQYF. The CDR3 DNA follows: TGTGCCAGCAGCCCCGGACTAGCGGGAGTTTATACGCAGTATTTT.

This chain uses TRBV18 with TRBJ2-3; TRBD2 matches at 8 bases. The germline CDR1 and CDR2 sequences are KGHSH and LQKENI. The CDR3 sequence is 18 residues long. V gave up 0 bases and J gave up 0 bases; unmatched junction bases: 8. The CDR3 region has the DNA TGTGCCAGCTCACCACCAGTCGTAGCTAGCGGGAGCACAGATACGCAGTATTTT. Encoded protein: CASSPPVVASGSTDTQYF.

The genes are TRBV27 and TRBJ2-7; 12 positions agree with TRBD2. The CDR3 covers 16 residues. After removal of 5 bases from V and 2 bases from J, the junction contained 7 bases not matched to a gene. Germline assignment: CDR1 MNHEY and CDR2 SMNVEV (reference sequence). CDR3 in amino acids: CASSMTSGGPPYEQYF. The DNA for the CDR3 is TGTGCCAGCAGTATGACTAGCGGGGGCCCCCCCTACGAGCAGTACTTC.

This clone occurred once. The chain employs TRBV5-4 and TRBJ2-1, with 7 positions matching TRBD2. Losses at the gene ends were 1 base for V and 7 bases for J; bases not matched to a gene: 14. This CDR3 spans 17 amino acids. Germline-derived CDR1 and CDR2 are SGHNT and YYREEE (reference sequence). CDR3 sequence: CASSLLPAGTKLNEQFF. CDR3 coding DNA: TGTGCCAGCAGCTTGCTCCCAGCGGGGACTAAGTTGAATGAGCAGTTCTTC.

This clone was seen only once. The rearrangement links TRBV2 to TRBJ2-1; 8 bases are a match to TRBD1. Trimming cost V 6 bases and J 15 bases; bases outside gene matches: 10. The CDR3 is 12 residues long. Germline V gene lookup returns CDR1 SNHLY and CDR2 FYNNEI. The CDR3 loop reads CASRSAGQAPFF. The CDR3 DNA follows: TGTGCCAGCAGGTCCGCGGGACAGGCACCGTTCTTC.

The CDR3 DNA is TGTGCCAGTAGTTCGAACCCGCTAGCGGGAGGGCCCGTCGATGAGCAGTTCTTC. Amino acid sequence: CASSSNPLAGGPVDEQFF. V usage is TRBV19 and J usage is TRBJ2-1; 12 bases agree with TRBD2. Germline V gene data show CDR1 as LNHDA and CDR2 as SQIVND (reference sequence). V was clipped by 5 bases and J by 8 bases; unmatched bases: 16. The CDR3 has 18 residues.

The rearrangement uses TRBV27 and TRBJ1-5, with D hard to call. In germline, CDR1 is MNHEY, CDR2 SMNVEV (reference sequence). The CDR3 covers 14 residues. V shed 6 bases and J shed 2 bases, with 11 bases lying between them. Here the CDR3 DNA reads TGTGCCAGCAGCCCGAGCCGGGGCAATCAGCCCCAGCATTTT. This encodes CASSPSRGNQPQHF.

The chain combines TRBV25-1 with TRBJ2-5, with a weak D call TRBD2 (6 bases). Trimming left V 6 bases short and J 0 bases short, with 14 bases between. CDR1 and CDR2 from the germline V gene are MGHDK and SYGVNS. The CDR3 extends over 15 amino acids. This CDR3 reads CASSHGASDQETQYF. CDR3 in DNA: TGTGCCAGCAGCCACGGAGCTAGCGACCAAGAGACCCAGTACTTC.

This chain connects TRBV10-3 to TRBJ2-3, with a tentative D call TRBD2 (6 bases). This CDR3 is built from 16 residues. Germline CDR1 and CDR2: ENHRY and SYGVKD. V was trimmed by 3 bases and J by 3 bases, leaving 16 bases between them. The CDR3, as DNA: TGTGCCATCAGTGATGTTGGGGGGAGAGGTACAGATACGCAGTATTTT. Amino acid sequence: CAISDVGGRGTDTQYF.

This clone was recorded once. CDR3 DNA: TGTGCCAGCAGTAGCACACAAGCCCTTAGCACAGATACGCAGTATTTT. Translated, it gives CASSSTQALSTDTQYF. This chain links TRBV7-8 with TRBJ2-3; D remains ambiguous. Trimming removed 6 bases at V and 0 bases at J, with 16 bases between. The CDR3 runs to 16 residues. Looked up from germline, CDR1 is SGHVS and CDR2 is FQNEAQ. Drawing the rest from reference TRBV7-8 and TRBJ2-3, the complete variable domain is GAGVSQSPRYKVAKRGQDVALRCDPISGHVSLFWYQQALGQGPEFLTYFQNEAQLDKSGLPSDRFFAERPEGSVSTLKIQRTQQEDSAVYLCASSSTQALSTDTQYFGPGTRLTVL.

The genes are TRBV3-1 (or the pseudogene TRBV3-2) and TRBJ2-3, with TRBD2 matching 10 bases. The CDR3 is 16 amino acids. The V gene's germline CDR1 is LGHDT and CDR2 YNNKEL (reference sequence). V shed 8 bases, J shed 0 bases, and the junction held 8 bases outside the gene matches. In DNA, the CDR3 is TGTGCCAGCGAGCCTAGCGGGAGACTTAGCACAGATACGCAGTATTTT. Translating gives CASEPSGRLSTDTQYF.

The chain combines TRBV5-1 with TRBJ1-2, with D maybe TRBD1 (5 bases). The CDR3 runs 13 residues. From germline, CDR1 is SGHRS and CDR2 YFSETQ. V was cut by 3 bases and J by 4 bases, with 10 bases left in between. The CDR3 sequence is CASSSGGVYGYTF. CDR3 bases: TGCGCCAGCAGCTCCGGAGGGGTCTATGGCTACACCTTC.

V gene TRBV5-1 combines with J gene TRBJ2-1; 7 nucleotides line up with TRBD2. The CDR3 loop spans 17 amino acids. V shed 0 bases and J 2 bases; nucleotides not matched to a gene: 8. CDR1 and CDR2 from the germline V gene are SGHRS and YFSETQ. CDR3 DNA sequence: TGCGCCAGCAGCTTGGGGTTGCGGGAGCGAGCCTACAATGAGCAGTTCTTC. Its translation: CASSLGLRERAYNEQFF.

This clone was recorded a few times. CDR3 region: CASSLIGGYNEQFF. In DNA form, the CDR3 reads TGTGCCAGCAGCTTGATCGGGGGGTACAATGAGCAGTTCTTC. The genes are TRBV5-6 and TRBJ2-1; 7 nucleotides match TRBD2. V was pared by 1 base and J by 4 bases, with 2 bases of the junction left unmatched. Germline V gene sequence: CDR1 SGHDT, CDR2 YYEEEE. The CDR3 length is 14 residues.

The chain carries TRBV7-8 and TRBJ1-5; D is perhaps TRBD1 (6 bases). V lost 3 bases and J lost 3, with 9 bases in between. Germline assignment: CDR1 SGHVS and CDR2 FQNEAQ. CDR3 length equals 14 residues. The CDR3, as DNA: TGTGCCAGCAGCTTTGGACAGTTCAATCAGCCCCAGCATTTT. Translation: CASSFGQFNQPQHF. Using reference TRBV7-8 and TRBJ1-5 for the parts outside the CDR3, the full variable domain is GAGVSQSPRYKVAKRGQDVALRCDPISGHVSLFWYQQALGQGPEFLTYFQNEAQLDKSGLPSDRFFAERPEGSVSTLKIQRTQQEDSAVYLCASSFGQFNQPQHFGDGTRLSIL.

This rearrangement joins TRBV5-4 to TRBJ1-2, with 10 bases identical to TRBD1. Germline assignment: CDR1 SGHNT and CDR2 YYREEE (reference sequence). The CDR3 length is 15 residues. After removal of 3 bases from V and 4 bases from J, the junction contained 6 bases not matched to a gene. The CDR3 loop is CASSSGQGRIYGYTF. CDR3 sequence (DNA): TGTGCCAGCAGCTCGGGACAGGGGAGGATCTATGGCTACACCTTC. Variable domain in full (rest from reference TRBV5-4 and TRBJ1-2): ETGVTQSPTHLIKTRGQQVTLRCSSQSGHNTVSWYQQALGQGPQFIFQYYREEENGRGNFPPRFSGLQFPNYSSELNVNALELDDSALYLCASSSGQGRIYGYTFGSGTRLTVV.

The chain couples TRBV7-9 to TRBJ2-1, with 11 bases that match TRBD2. The CDR3 has 18 residues. The V and J ends lost 4 bases and 4 bases, in that order; junction bases with no gene match: 12. Germline V gives CDR1 SEHNR, CDR2 FQNEAQ (reference sequence). The DNA of the CDR3 is TGTGCCAGCAGCTCGTTGGGTCTAGCGGGAGGTGGATACAATGAGCAGTTCTTC. It yields the protein CASSSLGLAGGGYNEQFF.

This rearrangement joins TRBV7-2 to TRBJ2-7, with TRBD2 identical over 7 bases. Germline trimming cut 5 bases from V and 2 bases from J; bases unmatched to any gene: 12. CDR1 SGHTA and CDR2 FQGNSA come from the germline V gene. This CDR3 is 16 amino acids long. The CDR3 DNA is TGTGCCAGCAGCCTCGATTCGGGGGGACTACCCTACGAGCAGTACTTC. Translation: CASSLDSGGLPYEQYF.

This chain uses TRBV7-6 with TRBJ1-1, with D hard to call. This CDR3 has 14 amino acids. The germline CDR1 and CDR2 sequences are SGHVS and FNYEAQ. Trimming removed 3 bases from V and 0 bases from J, with 8 bases in between. In DNA form, the CDR3 reads TGTGCCAGCAGCTTGGGCAGCATGAACACTGAAGCTTTCTTT. Translated: CASSLGSMNTEAFF.

This clone turned up a few times. The chain uses TRBV30 and TRBJ2-7; 8 bases are shared with TRBD1. V lost 5 bases, J lost 5 bases, and 5 bases stayed unmatched. This CDR3 comprises 12 residues. Germline CDR1 is GTSNPN and CDR2 is SVGIG (reference sequence). The CDR3 DNA reads TGTGCCTGGGACAGGGGCAGGGACGAGCAGTACTTC. Its translation: CAWDRGRDEQYF.

The V and J genes are TRBV24-1 and TRBJ2-1, with D possibly being TRBD2 (5 bases). Germline V gives CDR1 KGHDR, CDR2 SFDVKD. V was pared by 4 bases and J by 6 bases, with 18 bases between. CDR3 length: 16 amino acids. The CDR3 spells CATSDPIAGVGNEQFF. The CDR3 DNA follows: TGTGCCACCAGTGACCCTATCGCGGGCGTGGGCAATGAGCAGTTCTTC.

The chain employs TRBV6-2 or TRBV6-3 and TRBJ1-6, with D uncertain. Germline loops: CDR1 MNHEY, CDR2 SVGEGT. Trimming removed 2 bases from V and 9 bases from J, with 8 bases in between. This CDR3 has 13 residues. For the CDR3, the DNA is TGTGCCAGCAGTTACGCGTCGGGTTCACCCCTCCACTTT. Protein: CASSYASGSPLHF.